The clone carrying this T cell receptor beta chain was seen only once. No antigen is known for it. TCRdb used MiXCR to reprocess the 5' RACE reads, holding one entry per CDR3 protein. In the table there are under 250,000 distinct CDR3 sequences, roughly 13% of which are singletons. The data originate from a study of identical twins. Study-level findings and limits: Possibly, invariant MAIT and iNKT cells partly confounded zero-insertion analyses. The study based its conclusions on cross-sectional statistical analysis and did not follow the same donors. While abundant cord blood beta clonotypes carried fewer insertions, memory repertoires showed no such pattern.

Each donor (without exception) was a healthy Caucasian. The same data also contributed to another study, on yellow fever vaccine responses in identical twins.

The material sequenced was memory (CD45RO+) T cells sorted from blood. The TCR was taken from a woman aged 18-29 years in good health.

DNA of the CDR3: TGTGCCAGCAGCCAAGCCGGCTACGGAAACACTGAAGCTTTCTTT. This translates into CASSQAGYGNTEAFF. The chain is built from TRBV3-1 and TRBJ1-1; D uncertain. Trimming pared 1 base from V and 2 bases from J, leaving 11 bases between. CDR3 length: 15 residues. Germline V gene sequence: CDR1 LGHDT, CDR2 YNNKEL (reference sequence). Together with reference TRBV3-1 and TRBJ1-1, the CDR3 gives the full variable domain: DTAVSQTPKYLVTQMGNDKSIKCEQNLGHDTMYWYKQDSKKFLKIMFSYNNKELIINETVPNRFSPKSPDKAHLNLHINSLELGDSAVYFCASSQAGYGNTEAFFGQGTRLTVV.